These 26 T cell receptor beta chains were sequenced from one sample in a study of T cell therapy after organ transplantation. Data came from immunoSEQ multiplex PCR; TCRdb stores just in-frame clones and leaves some out. The sample includes roughly 1,800 clones, roughly 89% of them seen just once. Time point specified: 20-29 weeks after completion of therapy. Their antigens remain unidentified. The sequenced sample was CD8+ T cells from blood, obtained after autologous CMV-specific T cell therapy. These receptors were collected from a human patient who had received a solid organ transplant and had CMV disease. Part of the T cells may come from the graft donor.

V gene TRBV29-1 combines with J gene TRBJ2-3; D remains ambiguous. CDR1 is SQVTM, CDR2 ANQGSEA, per germline. This CDR3 is 13 amino acids long. V lost 4 bases and J 4 bases, leaving 12 bases between the germline ends. In nucleotides, the CDR3 is TGCAGCGTTGGCCCCCCCCCGGCAGATACGCAGTATTTT. It encodes CSVGPPPADTQYF.

V and J are TRBV19 and TRBJ2-7, with D possibly being TRBD1 or TRBD2 (6 bases each). Germline lookup yields CDR1 LNHDA and CDR2 SQIVND (reference sequence). V shed 6 bases and J shed 3 bases, with 12 bases lying between them. The CDR3 extends over 13 amino acids. The CDR3, as DNA: TGTGCCAGTAGCCCGGGGGCTGTCTACGAGCAGTACTTC. It encodes CASSPGAVYEQYF.

This sequence joins TRBV27 and TRBJ1-2; D gene unclear. The germline V gene has CDR1 MNHEY and CDR2 SMNVEV (reference sequence). This CDR3 has 12 amino acids. V gave up 2 bases and J gave up 5 bases, with 6 bases separating them. The chain's CDR3 is CASSLDGYGYTF. Here the CDR3 DNA reads TGTGCCAGCAGTTTAGACGGATATGGCTACACCTTC.

V is TRBV6-5 and J is TRBJ1-1; weak D call: TRBD1 (5 bases). V lost 2 bases and J lost 4, with 11 bases in between. CDR3 size: 14 residues. Germline lookup yields CDR1 MNHEY and CDR2 SVGAGI. CDR3 sequence reads: CASSYTGGSTEAFF. The CDR3 region has the DNA TGTGCCAGCAGTTACACTGGGGGATCCACTGAAGCTTTCTTT.

This clone was seen a few times. The CDR3 DNA follows: TGTGCCAGCAGCTTGGCTGGTGAAGCTTTCTTT. It codes for CASSLAGEAFF. V gene TRBV5-4 combines with J gene TRBJ1-1; D remains ambiguous. Germline CDR1 reads SGHNT; CDR2 reads YYREEE (reference sequence). V gave up 0 bases and J gave up 7 bases, with 4 bases separating them. The CDR3 is 11 amino acids.

The chain carries TRBV14 and TRBJ2-5; D unresolved. The CDR3 consists of 14 residues. Germline V gene lookup returns CDR1 SGHDN and CDR2 FVKESK. Trimming cost V 1 base and J 4 bases, with 10 bases left between them. The CDR3 region has the DNA TGTGCCAGCAGCCAAGGTAGTTCCAGAGAGACCCAGTACTTC. This codes for CASSQGSSRETQYF.

This chain connects TRBV25-1 to TRBJ2-7; possibly TRBD1 for D (5 bases). The germline V gene encodes CDR1 MGHDK and CDR2 SYGVNS. The CDR3 runs 14 residues. Trimming removed 1 base from V and 4 bases from J, with 11 bases in between. The CDR3: CASSESPDTYEQYF. In nucleotides, the CDR3 is TGTGCCAGCAGTGAATCCCCGGACACTTACGAGCAGTACTTC.

This clone has only one observation. The chain recombines TRBV7-9 with TRBJ1-2; TRBD1 might be the D (6 bases). This CDR3 contains 13 residues. Trimming removed 5 bases from V and 5 bases from J, with 12 bases in between. Per the germline V gene, CDR1 is SEHNR and CDR2 is FQNEAQ (reference sequence). The CDR3 loop is CASSPGTGYGYTF. DNA of the CDR3: TGTGCCAGCAGCCCCGGAACAGGGTATGGCTACACCTTC.

This clone came up once. The chain links TRBV5-6 to TRBJ2-1, with D possibly TRBD1 on 5 matching bases. The CDR3 spans 12 residues. CDR1 and CDR2 (germline): SGHDT, YYEEEE. Trimming shortened V by 0 bases and J by 10 bases, and 8 bases separated the two germline ends. CDR3 bases: TGTGCCAGCAGCTTGGGGGGCTGGGAGCAGTTCTTC. It yields the protein CASSLGGWEQFF.

V usage is TRBV19 and J usage is TRBJ2-1, with D hard to call. Trimming left V 1 base short and J 9 bases short, with 4 bases between. Germline V gene lookup returns CDR1 LNHDA and CDR2 SQIVND (reference sequence). The CDR3 loop spans 11 amino acids. CDR3 residues: CASSIGGEQFF. The CDR3 coding sequence is TGTGCCAGTAGTATAGGGGGTGAGCAGTTCTTC.

This chain uses TRBV6-5 with TRBJ2-3; D call uncertain. The CDR3 has 14 residues. V was trimmed by 6 bases and J by 6 bases, leaving 16 bases between them. CDR1 is MNHEY, CDR2 SVGAGI, per germline. CDR3 sequence reads: CASSPPDGRDTQYF. The DNA of the CDR3 is TGTGCCAGCAGCCCCCCCGACGGTCGGGATACGCAGTATTTT.

The chain combines TRBV28 with TRBJ2-3, with D tentatively TRBD1 (6 bases). This CDR3 has 14 residues. CDR1 is MDHEN, CDR2 SYDVKM, per germline. V lost 7 bases and J 2 bases, leaving 13 bases between the germline ends. CDR3 loop: CASNRVGDTDTQYF. CDR3 DNA: TGTGCCAGCAACAGGGTCGGCGACACAGATACGCAGTATTTT.

The rearrangement joins TRBV7-9 to TRBJ1-1, with a tentative D call TRBD1 (5 bases). Trimming took 2 bases from V and 1 from J, leaving 11 bases between them. The CDR3 spans 15 residues. Looked up from germline, CDR1 is SEHNR and CDR2 is FQNEAQ (reference sequence). The CDR3 spells CASSLNQGTNTEAFF. CDR3 nucleotides: TGTGCCAGCAGCTTAAATCAGGGAACGAACACTGAAGCTTTCTTT.

This chain links TRBV9 with TRBJ2-3; 10 bases align to TRBD2. The ends lost 2 bases at V and 1 base at J; junction bases unmatched: 4. The germline gives CDR1 SGDLS, CDR2 YYNGEE. There are 16 residues in the CDR3. Here the CDR3 DNA reads TGTGCCAGCAGCGTCCGAGCGGGAGGGGGCACAGATACGCAGTATTTT. Translating gives CASSVRAGGGTDTQYF.

In regard to this clone: A far larger clone differs by one base, so this is likely a read error. The chain is built from TRBV11-1 and TRBJ2-7, with D possibly being TRBD1 or TRBD2 (6 bases each). The CDR3 totals 13 residues. Germline assignment: CDR1 SGHAT and CDR2 FQDESV (reference sequence). V shed 5 bases and J shed 7 bases, with 15 bases lying between them. The CDR3 sequence: CASSQRTGREQYF. The CDR3 region has the DNA TGTGCCAGCAGCCAACGAACAGGGAGGGAGCAGTACTTC. Drawing the rest from reference TRBV11-1 and TRBJ2-7, the complete variable domain is EAEVAQSPRYKITEKSQAVAFWCDPISGHATLYWYRQILGQGPELLVQFQDESVVDDSQLPKDRFSAERLKGVDSTLKIQPAELGDSAMYLCASSQRTGREQYFGPGTRLTVT.

In nucleotides, the CDR3 is TGTGCCAGCAGCGTAGGAGCGGGGGGGGTCACAGATACGCAGTATTTT. Translated, it gives CASSVGAGGVTDTQYF. The chain links TRBV9 to TRBJ2-3; the match to TRBD2 covers 10 bases. The V gene end was trimmed by 0 bases and the J gene end by 2 bases; junction bases not matched to a gene: 3. The V gene's germline CDR1 is SGDLS and CDR2 YYNGEE. The CDR3 is 16 amino acids.

This clone was found once. The chain recombines TRBV5-1 with TRBJ2-1; perhaps TRBD2 as D (6 bases). Germline V gene data show CDR1 as SGHRS and CDR2 as YFSETQ. There are 15 residues in the CDR3. Trimming took off 7 bases at V and 5 bases at J, with 19 bases between the two ends. The CDR3 loop is CASGLSGPTDNEQFF. CDR3 DNA sequence: TGCGCCAGCGGACTATCGGGACCTACAGACAATGAGCAGTTCTTC.

The V gene is TRBV30, the J gene TRBJ2-1, with 9 positions matching TRBD2. Trimming at V came to 1 base and at J to 4 bases, leaving 8 bases not matched to a gene. The CDR3 runs 16 residues. Germline V gene sequence: CDR1 GTSNPN, CDR2 SVGIG (reference sequence). CDR3 sequence: CAWSGFSGGDYNEQFF. In DNA, the CDR3 is TGTGCCTGGAGTGGATTTAGCGGGGGCGATTACAATGAGCAGTTCTTC.

The CDR3 nucleotides are TGTGCCAGTTCTAACTATGGCTACACCTTC. The encoded protein is CASSNYGYTF. The genes are TRBV19 and TRBJ1-2; D not resolved. Trimming cost V 8 bases and J 0 bases, with 1 base left between them. This CDR3 contains 10 residues. Germline V gene data show CDR1 as LNHDA and CDR2 as SQIVND (reference sequence). Filled out from reference TRBV19 and TRBJ1-2, the complete variable domain reads DGGITQSPKYLFRKEGQNVTLSCEQNLNHDAMYWYRQDPGQGLRLIYYSQIVNDFQKGDIAEGYSVSREKKESFPLTVTSAQKNPTAFYLCASSNYGYTFGSGTRLTVV.

V gene TRBV6-9 combines with J gene TRBJ1-5; 10 bases agree with TRBD1. Looked up from germline, CDR1 is MNHGY and CDR2 is SVAAGI. Trimming cost V 3 bases and J 3 bases; bases outside gene matches: 2. The CDR3 has 15 amino acids. The CDR3 here is CASSYGTGVNQPQHF. The CDR3 nucleotides are TGTGCCAGCAGTTACGGGACAGGGGTCAATCAGCCCCAGCATTTT.

The CDR3 DNA reads as TGTGCCAGCAGCGTAGGGGCAGCCGCTCAGGGCTACACCTTC. Residues: CASSVGAAAQGYTF. The V call is TRBV9, the J call TRBJ1-2; D not certain. Trimming removed 0 bases at V and 8 bases at J, with 14 bases between. The CDR3 consists of 14 residues. The germline gives CDR1 SGDLS, CDR2 YYNGEE.

The gene calls are TRBV19 and TRBJ2-5; maybe TRBD1 (5 bases). V was shortened by 6 bases and J by 2 bases, with 19 bases between the two germline ends. The germline CDR1 and CDR2 sequences are LNHDA and SQIVND (reference sequence). CDR3 length equals 16 residues. The DNA for the CDR3 is TGTGCCAGTAGCCCCAGAGTTGGAAGGGGACAAGAGACCCAGTACTTC. It translates to CASSPRVGRGQETQYF.

This rearrangement joins TRBV19 to TRBJ2-7; TRBD2 aligns across 8 bases. The CDR3 extends over 13 amino acids. The trim removed 5 bases at V and 2 bases at J, leaving 2 bases unmatched. Germline lookup yields CDR1 LNHDA and CDR2 SQIVND (reference sequence). The CDR3, as DNA: TGTGCCAGTAGTCTCGGGAGGGCCTACGAGCAGTACTTC. Protein sequence: CASSLGRAYEQYF. Full variable domain (rest looked up from reference TRBV19 and TRBJ2-7): DGGITQSPKYLFRKEGQNVTLSCEQNLNHDAMYWYRQDPGQGLRLIYYSQIVNDFQKGDIAEGYSVSREKKESFPLTVTSAQKNPTAFYLCASSLGRAYEQYFGPGTRLTVT.

The chain couples TRBV27 to TRBJ2-3; D possibly corresponds to TRBD1 (6 bases). In germline, CDR1 is MNHEY, CDR2 SMNVEV (reference sequence). Trimming pared 4 bases from V and 1 base from J, leaving 6 bases between. The CDR3 runs to 13 residues. The CDR3 DNA follows: TGTGCCAGCAGTTCAGGGGGCACAGATACGCAGTATTTT. This codes for CASSSGGTDTQYF.

This clone has a single count. The CDR3 sequence is CASSPLRVLAEGEQFF. In nucleotides, the CDR3 is TGTGCCAGCAGCCCCCTCAGGGTCCTAGCAGAGGGTGAGCAGTTCTTC. The chain uses TRBV7-8 and TRBJ2-1; D is possibly TRBD1 or TRBD2 (5 bases each). The V gene lost 5 bases and the J gene lost 9 bases, with 23 bases spanning the gap. The CDR3 extends over 16 amino acids. The germline CDR1 and CDR2 sequences are SGHVS and FQNEAQ.

The rearrangement links TRBV2 to TRBJ1-1, with unresolved D. The CDR3 has 13 residues. CDR1 SNHLY and CDR2 FYNNEI come from the germline V gene. V lost 6 bases to trimming and J lost 3 bases, with 11 bases between them. CDR3 residues: CASREPWDTEAFF. For the CDR3, the DNA is TGTGCCAGCAGAGAGCCGTGGGACACTGAAGCTTTCTTT.